Each of the 30 T cell receptor beta chains below was sequenced from the same sample in a study of spatial heterogeneity in lung cancer. Each CDR3 protein is one row after TCRdb ran MiXCR on the 5' RACE reads. The sample records some 87,000 distinct CDR3 sequences, around 9% being singletons. Described time point: sample taken at primary tumor resection. Whole RNA from tumor, nontumor lung or frozen PBMC was sequenced unsorted. The input for sequencing was PBMCs, taken at surgery. The receptors stem from a male donor with early-stage non-small cell lung cancer.

This clonotype was detected ten times or more. The genes are TRBV6-2 or TRBV6-3 and TRBJ2-1, with TRBD2 matching over 9 bases. This CDR3 is 13 amino acids long. Germline V lookup: CDR1 MNHEY, CDR2 SVGEGT. Losses at the gene ends were 11 bases for V and 8 bases for J; bases not matched to a gene: 10. CDR3 in DNA: TGTGCCTCGCTCGCGGGGGGGCTCTATGAGCAGTTCTTC. This encodes CASLAGGLYEQFF.

The chain is built from TRBV29-1 and TRBJ2-3; D possibly corresponds to TRBD2 (5 bases). The CDR3 loop spans 11 amino acids. Germline V gene lookup returns CDR1 SQVTM and CDR2 ANQGSEA. Trimming took off 8 bases at V and 4 bases at J, with 10 bases between the two ends. The CDR3, as DNA: TGCAGCACCAGAGCGGCAGATACGCAGTATTTT. Its translation: CSTRAADTQYF.

CDR3 residues: CASQVVTGANVLTF. The CDR3 DNA reads TGTGCCAGCCAGGTGGTCACTGGGGCCAACGTCCTGACTTTC. The chain links TRBV6-6 to TRBJ2-6; no reliable D call. The germline gives CDR1 MNHNY, CDR2 SVGAGI (reference sequence). This CDR3 spans 14 amino acids. V lost 8 bases, J lost 2 bases, and 10 bases lay in between.

Details on this clonotype: The junction differs from germline at one of its ends, possibly a read error. V is TRBV5-1 and J is TRBJ2-1; the match to TRBD1 covers 11 bases. The CDR3 runs to 16 residues. Germline V gene data show CDR1 as SGHRS and CDR2 as YFSETQ. In DNA form, the CDR3 reads TGCGCCAGCACCTTGCCCGGGACAGGGGGCTACAATGAGCAGTTCTTC. Translated: CASTLPGTGGYNEQFF.

The CDR3 sequence: CASSFGGHEQYF. The CDR3 DNA follows: TGTGCCAGCAGCTTTGGGGGGCACGAGCAGTACTTC. J is TRBJ2-7 and V is TRBV7-9; D tentatively reads TRBD1 or TRBD2 (6 bases each). The CDR3 has 12 amino acids. The germline V and J ends were trimmed by 3 bases and 5 bases, with 8 bases remaining between them. Germline V gene data show CDR1 as SEHNR and CDR2 as FQNEAQ (reference sequence).

Only a few counts were recorded for this clonotype. The gene calls are TRBV12-5 and TRBJ2-5; tentatively, D is TRBD1 (6 bases). The germline V gene encodes CDR1 LGHNT and CDR2 FRNRAP. The CDR3 loop spans 13 amino acids. V shed 6 bases and J shed 5 bases, with 13 bases lying between them. CDR3 DNA: TGTGCTAGTGGACCTTCAGGGGAGGAGACCCAGTACTTC. Amino acid sequence: CASGPSGEETQYF.

This clonotype came up a few times. The genes are TRBV28 and TRBJ2-7; D ambiguous. Germline lookup yields CDR1 MDHEN and CDR2 SYDVKM. CDR3 length equals 14 residues. The V end was cut by 5 bases, the J end by 2 bases, with 13 bases between. For the CDR3, the DNA is TGTGCCAGCAGTACTGACTCGGATACCTACGAGCAGTACTTC. Residues: CASSTDSDTYEQYF.

This clonotype was observed at least ten times. The CDR3 spells CSARVKRTNREEQFF. CDR3 DNA: TGCAGTGCTAGAGTTAAGCGAACGAACCGTGAAGAGCAGTTCTTC. The genes are TRBV20-1 and TRBJ2-1; D gene unclear. This CDR3 is 15 amino acids long. Per germline, CDR1 DFQATT and CDR2 SNEGSKA (reference sequence). V was shortened by 1 base and J by 10 bases, with 20 bases between the two germline ends.

In its sample, this clonotype was seen a few times. The chain combines TRBV7-9 with TRBJ1-2; 8 bases fit TRBD1. The CDR3 is made up of 15 amino acids. Looked up from germline, CDR1 is SEHNR and CDR2 is FQNEAQ (reference sequence). V trimming: 0 bases; J trimming: 4 bases; junction bases outside the gene matches: 4. This chain's CDR3 is CASSLAGQGAYGYTF. DNA of the CDR3: TGTGCCAGCAGCTTAGCGGGGCAGGGGGCCTATGGCTACACCTTC.

This rearrangement joins TRBV20-1 to TRBJ1-5, with D hard to call. CDR1 and CDR2 from the germline V gene are DFQATT and SNEGSKA (reference sequence). V was trimmed by 1 base and J by 4 bases, leaving 5 bases between them. CDR3 length: 12 residues. The CDR3 nucleotides read TGCAGTGCTAGAGTGGCAAATCAGCCCCAGCATTTT. Amino acids: CSARVANQPQHF.

The chain links TRBV5-6 to TRBJ1-1; D remains ambiguous. Germline V gene data show CDR1 as SGHDT and CDR2 as YYEEEE. The ends were cut back, 2 bases at V and 0 bases at J, with 17 bases in the middle. The CDR3 length is 17 residues. DNA for the CDR3: TGTGCCAGCAGCTTTCCTGACGAAGATCTCATGAACACTGAAGCTTTCTTT. This encodes CASSFPDEDLMNTEAFF. The full variable domain, rest sourced from reference TRBV5-6 and TRBJ1-1, is DAGVTQSPTHLIKTRGQQVTLRCSPKSGHDTVSWYQQALGQGPQFIFQYYEEEERQRGNFPDRFSGHQFPNYSSELNVNALLLGDSALYLCASSFPDEDLMNTEAFFGQGTRLTVV.

The V gene is TRBV27, the J gene TRBJ2-1; D gene uncertain. The germline V gene has CDR1 MNHEY and CDR2 SMNVEV (reference sequence). The CDR3 contains 13 residues. Trimming removed 4 bases from V and 11 bases from J, with 15 bases in between. The CDR3 sequence: CASSSASLGKQFF. The CDR3 region has the DNA TGTGCCAGCAGTTCGGCTAGTTTAGGGAAGCAGTTCTTC.

This clonotype has at least ten counts. The chain employs TRBV6-2 or TRBV6-3 and TRBJ2-3; 7 bases fit TRBD1. This CDR3 spans 15 amino acids. Trimming at V came to 8 bases and at J to 3 bases, leaving 11 bases not matched to a gene. Germline values: CDR1 MNHEY, CDR2 SVGEGT. The CDR3 protein is CASGLRGLGTDTQYF. CDR3 in DNA: TGTGCCAGCGGCTTAAGGGGGCTCGGGACAGATACGCAGTATTTT.

This chain links TRBV7-9 with TRBJ1-2; 9 bases agree with TRBD1. Per germline, CDR1 SEHNR and CDR2 FQNEAQ (reference sequence). Unmatched junction bases numbered 7, after V lost 1 base and J lost 1 base. The CDR3 consists of 17 residues. The DNA for the CDR3 is TGTGCCAGCAGCTTAGATCGGGACAGGGTCTTTAACTATGGCTACACCTTC. This gives the protein CASSLDRDRVFNYGYTF.

This clonotype was recorded many times. The chain is built from TRBV20-1 and TRBJ2-7, with D possibly TRBD2 on 6 matching bases. V lost 0 bases to trimming and J lost 0 bases, with 15 bases between them. CDR3 size: 16 residues. Germline values: CDR1 DFQATT, CDR2 SNEGSKA (reference sequence). Written as DNA, the CDR3 is TGCAGTGCTAGAGATTCGGGACTGACCTTCTCCTACGAGCAGTACTTC. Amino acids: CSARDSGLTFSYEQYF.

This clonotype was seen more than once but under ten times. This sequence joins TRBV7-8 and TRBJ2-1; D is undetermined. This CDR3 has 12 amino acids. Trimming removed 1 base at V and 10 bases at J, with 8 bases between. Germline loops: CDR1 SGHVS, CDR2 FQNEAQ. CDR3 nucleotides: TGTGCCAGCAGCTTAGTTGCGGCAGAGCAGTTCTTC. As protein: CASSLVAAEQFF.

This clonotype appeared many times. The chain recombines TRBV11-2 with TRBJ2-7, with D uncertain. The CDR3 is 13 residues long. The V end lost 3 bases, the J end lost 4 bases, and 10 bases lay between the germline ends. Germline lookup yields CDR1 SGHAT and CDR2 FQNNGV. The CDR3 loop reads CASSLGGSYEQYF. CDR3 bases: TGTGCCAGCAGCTTGGGCGGAAGTTACGAGCAGTACTTC.

This clonotype was seen once. The junction departs from germline at one end; a sequencing error may be responsible. The CDR3 region has the DNA TGCAGTGCTAGATCTGGACTAGCTAACACCAGGGAGCTGTTTTTT. Protein sequence: CSARSGLANTRELFF. J is TRBJ2-2 and V is TRBV20-1; TRBD2 agrees at 8 bases. The CDR3 covers 15 residues. Germline CDR1 DFQATT, CDR2 SNEGSKA (reference sequence).

The chain recombines TRBV20-1 with TRBJ2-5; 11 bases agree with TRBD2. With V trimmed by 6 bases and J by 5 bases, 8 bases remained unmatched. Germline V gene lookup returns CDR1 DFQATT and CDR2 SNEGSKA (reference sequence). This CDR3 is 14 amino acids long. The CDR3 DNA sequence: TGCAGTGCACCCTCTAGCGGGAGGATGGAGACCCAGTACTTC. Protein: CSAPSSGRMETQYF.

This clonotype has ten or more counts. The chain joins TRBV5-1 to TRBJ2-5; TRBD1 is a possible D gene (6 bases). The germline V gene has CDR1 SGHRS and CDR2 YFSETQ. Trimming cost V 1 base and J 0 bases, with 10 bases left between them. The CDR3 is 15 amino acids. Here the CDR3 DNA reads TGCGCCAGCAGCTTGTCGACAGGACACCAAGAGACCCAGTACTTC. This translates into CASSLSTGHQETQYF. The full variable domain, in which reference TRBV5-1 and TRBJ2-5 provide the parts outside the CDR3, is KAGVTQTPRYLIKTRGQQVTLSCSPISGHRSVSWYQQTPGQGLQFLFEYFSETQRNKGNFPGRFSGRQFSNSRSEMNVSTLELGDSALYLCASSLSTGHQETQYFGPGTRLLVL.

This clonotype was observed many times. V and J are TRBV4-2 and TRBJ1-6; 7 bases fit TRBD1. The CDR3 totals 16 residues. Germline CDR1 is LGHNA and CDR2 is YNFKEQ. With V trimmed by 2 bases and J by 7 bases, 8 bases remained unmatched. The CDR3 DNA reads TGTGCCAGCAGCCAACCCGACAGGGTAGACAATTCACCCCTCCACTTT. As protein: CASSQPDRVDNSPLHF.

This chain uses TRBV6-6 with TRBJ2-7; 15 nucleotides align to TRBD2. The V gene end was trimmed by 7 bases and the J gene end by 5 bases; junction bases not matched to a gene: 9. The CDR3 spans 16 residues. Looked up from germline, CDR1 is MNHNY and CDR2 is SVGAGI (reference sequence). Here the CDR3 DNA reads TGTGCCAGCACCGGGACTAGCGGGGGGAGTTTCCACGAGCAGTACTTC. Translating gives CASTGTSGGSFHEQYF.

The V call is TRBV5-1, the J call TRBJ2-2; tentatively, D is TRBD1 or TRBD2 (5 bases each). V shed 6 bases and J shed 4 bases, with 13 bases lying between them. The CDR3 has 14 amino acids. The germline CDR1 and CDR2 sequences are SGHRS and YFSETQ. For the CDR3, the DNA is TGCGCCAGCACACTAACCGGGGCCACCGGGGAGCTGTTTTTT. Protein: CASTLTGATGELFF. Together with reference TRBV5-1 and TRBJ2-2, the CDR3 gives the full variable domain: KAGVTQTPRYLIKTRGQQVTLSCSPISGHRSVSWYQQTPGQGLQFLFEYFSETQRNKGNFPGRFSGRQFSNSRSEMNVSTLELGDSALYLCASTLTGATGELFFGEGSRLTVL.

This clonotype was recorded many times. The J gene is TRBJ2-1, the V gene TRBV11-3, with a tentative D call TRBD1 (6 bases). V was shortened by 0 bases and J by 6 bases, with 12 bases between the two germline ends. The CDR3 runs to 15 residues. The germline gives CDR1 SGHNT, CDR2 YENEEA. CDR3 in DNA: TGTGCCAGCAGCTTAGACCAGGGGCCGCTCAATGAGCAGTTCTTC. Its translation is CASSLDQGPLNEQFF.

This clonotype has a count of ten or more. The rearrangement joins TRBV29-1 to TRBJ1-1; 8 bases align to TRBD1. Germline CDR1 is SQVTM and CDR2 is ANQGSEA. The CDR3 is 14 amino acids. Losses at the gene ends were 7 bases for V and 1 base for J; bases not matched to a gene: 8. CDR3 region: CSAQIQGGNTEAFF. DNA of the CDR3: TGCAGCGCCCAGATACAGGGGGGGAACACTGAAGCTTTCTTT.

This clonotype was seen ten or more times. The chain joins TRBV7-7 to TRBJ2-2; TRBD1 matches 10 bases. The V segment lost 5 bases and the J segment 6 bases; nucleotides outside the gene matches: 6. CDR3 length: 15 residues. Per germline, CDR1 SSHAT and CDR2 FNYEAQ (reference sequence). CDR3: CASSPRQGAAGELFF. CDR3 in DNA: TGTGCCAGCAGCCCGAGACAGGGGGCGGCCGGGGAGCTGTTTTTT.

This clonotype has just a few counts. Mismatch with germline at one junction end may stem from a read error. This chain connects TRBV28 to TRBJ2-6; TRBD1 matches at 12 bases. Germline values: CDR1 MDHEN, CDR2 SYDVKM. The CDR3 contains 15 residues. CDR3 DNA sequence: TGTGCCAGCAGTTTAGTGGGACAGGGGGCCGACGTCCTGACTTTC. Translated, it gives CASSLVGQGADVLTF.

The table lists this clonotype with many counts. The V call is TRBV5-8, the J call TRBJ2-2, with D perhaps being TRBD1 or TRBD2 (5 bases each). CDR1 is SGHTS, CDR2 YDEGEE, per germline. Trimming removed 3 bases at V and 4 bases at J, with 19 bases between. This CDR3 is built from 17 residues. The CDR3 DNA sequence: TGTGCCAGCAGCTGGGACCCCACGCTCCGCCGCACCGGGGAGCTGTTTTTT. It translates to CASSWDPTLRRTGELFF.

This sequence joins TRBV2 and TRBJ2-7; TRBD1 matches 9 bases. Trimming took 6 bases from V and 6 from J; bases not matched to a gene: 9. CDR1 SNHLY and CDR2 FYNNEI come from the germline V gene. CDR3 size: 14 residues. The CDR3: CASRPGTGSLEQYF. Here the CDR3 DNA reads TGTGCCAGCAGGCCCGGGACAGGGTCGCTCGAGCAGTACTTC.

This clonotype was seen many times. The chain recombines TRBV12-3 or TRBV12-4 with TRBJ1-3; D remains unclear. V was pared by 7 bases and J by 7 bases, with 11 bases between. The CDR3 has 12 residues. This CDR3 is CASTPTRNTIYF. The CDR3 DNA is TGTGCCAGCACCCCAACTAGGAACACCATATATTTT.